This TCR beta chain is drawn from a study of blood T cell repertoires in COVID-19. About the study: The origin of the acute and convalescent COVID-19 samples was the United States, Italy and Spain.

Measured with immunoSEQ multiplex PCR; TCRdb has only the in-frame clones, and not every one. The top ten hold more than 0.95% of the sample, which has 300,000 to 400,000 clones, around 89% seen once. Researchers sorted participants into cohorts using their self-reported clinical history. Input material: PBMCs or T cells enriched from blood (not recorded which). The source is a woman between 18 and 30 years old who had recovered from COVID-19.

The CDR3, as DNA: TGTGCCAGCAGCCCTCCCCCGGGGAGTTCGGGTCTATATGTTCAGTACTTC. This translates into CASSPPPGSSGLYVQYF. This chain uses TRBV9 with TRBJ2-4, with D perhaps matching TRBD2 (5 bases). Germline V gene data show CDR1 as SGDLS and CDR2 as YYNGEE. Trimming cost V 4 bases and J 11 bases, with 28 bases left between them. The CDR3 is 17 residues long.